Below, one T cell receptor beta chain is given with its context. Its antigen is not known. The junction and the germline gene differ at one end; a read error may be behind it. Sequencing was done on patients that had shown CD8+CD57+ cell expansion by flow cytometry. The enrolled patients all had severe acquired aplastic anemia. Patients had not yet gotten any therapy when their blood was taken for sampling. The data stem from a study of CD8+CD57+ T cells in acquired aplastic anemia. Study details: An average of 3.2 ug of DNA was obtained from sorted CD4+ and CD8+ cells. General study results and limits: The number of CD8+ CDR3 sequences shared by patients and controls was twenty-nine.

Genomic DNA constituted the template upon which TCR beta VDJ and CDR3 profiling was performed. TCRdb called the reads again in MiXCR, with one record for every CDR3 protein. The data contain just over 450,000 distinct CDR3 sequences, less than 35% of them singletons. The CDR3 totals 13 residues. Germline assignment: CDR1 SGHRS and CDR2 YFSETQ. Sequenced: sorted CD4+, CD8+, or CD8+CD57+ T cells (not recorded which) from PBMCs. This receptor was obtained from a human donor with aplastic anemia. This rearrangement joins TRBV5-1 to TRBJ1-2; no clear D. In DNA, the CDR3 is TGCGCCAGCAGCCCTGGTTGCCGCCTGCTATCTCCCTTC. Translating it yields CASSPGCRLLSPF.